This T cell receptor (beta chain) is drawn from a study of regulatory T cells in long-lasting Graves disease. Both iRepertoire HTBI primers and Arm-PCR of CDR3 regions were used to build the TCR beta libraries. TCRdb itself ran the multiplex PCR reads through MiXCR, one entry per CDR3 protein. Seen here are approximately 470,000 distinct CDR3 sequences, 20% to 25% observed once, and the top ten hold approximately 8%. This clonotype appeared many times. The CDR3 sequence is 15 residues long. Germline assignment: CDR1 ENHRY and CDR2 SYGVKD. The V and J ends lost 4 bases and 0 bases, in that order; junction bases with no gene match: 5. As for time point: persistent/refractory GD, antithyroid drugs over 5 years with positive TRAb. The TCR library was prepared using RNA isolated from PBMCs.

The chain couples TRBV10-3 to TRBJ1-2; the match to TRBD1 covers 7 bases. The sequence came from a female donor with Graves disease. The sequenced sample was peripheral blood mononuclear cells (PBMCs), obtained when the disease was refractory, from a patient treated with antithyroid drugs. The CDR3 spells CAISARDSANYGYTF. The DNA for the CDR3 is TGTGCCATCAGTGCCCGGGACAGCGCTAACTATGGCTACACCTTC.